This T cell receptor (beta chain) was sequenced for a study of human T cells and chemical hapten exposure. For the study at large: Per-sample variation in TCR yield stemmed mainly from small pooled library volume differences.

This clonotype was seen only a few times. The germline V gene has CDR1 LNHDA and CDR2 SQIVND (reference sequence). Deletions cut 6 bases from V and 0 bases from J, with 18 bases between. The CDR3 is 16 residues long. Within the library, unique molecular identifiers were attached to each individual cDNA molecule. In the original analysis: A typical sample had 100,000 or so TCRs, with about 23,224 to 750,000 overall. TCRdb re-analysed the reads in MiXCR, keeping a single row per CDR3 protein. The V and J calls, along with clone size, are taken from TCRdb and not from the paper's own processing. The table includes 95,000 to 150,000 distinct CDR3 sequences, over 7.5% detected once. RNA extraction used unfractionated whole blood as the source of total RNA.

Sequencing was done on a sample of whole blood. The sequence derives from a human donor in good health. Some clones in this sample may be carry-over from other donors' samples. The chain uses TRBV19 and TRBJ2-7; D possibly corresponds to TRBD1 (6 bases). The CDR3 is CASSRPRGDNSYEQYF. As DNA, the CDR3 is TGTGCCAGTAGCCGACCCAGGGGCGATAACTCCTACGAGCAGTACTTC.